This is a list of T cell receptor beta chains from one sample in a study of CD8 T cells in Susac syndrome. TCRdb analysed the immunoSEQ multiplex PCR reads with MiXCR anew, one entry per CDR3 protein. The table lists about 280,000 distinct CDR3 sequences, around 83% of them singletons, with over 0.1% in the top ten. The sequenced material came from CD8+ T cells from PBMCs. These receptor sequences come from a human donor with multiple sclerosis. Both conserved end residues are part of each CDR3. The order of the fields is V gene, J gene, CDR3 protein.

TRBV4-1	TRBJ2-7	CASSQVPSGRNEQYF
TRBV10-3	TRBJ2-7	CAISEKPGLAGVPYEQYF
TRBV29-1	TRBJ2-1	CSVEDPPNEQFF
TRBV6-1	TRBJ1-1	CASEKGEFEDTEAFF
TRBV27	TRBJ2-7	CASCQGRGRAYEQYF
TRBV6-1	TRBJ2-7	CASTDEGKQYF
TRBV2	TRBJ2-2	CASGGPAGWHTGELFF
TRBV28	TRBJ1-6	CALSGSYNSPLHF
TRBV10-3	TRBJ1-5	CAIGGPPEGNQPQHF
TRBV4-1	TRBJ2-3	CASSQTRAGTDTQYF
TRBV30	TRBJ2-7	CAWSVPRAYEQYF
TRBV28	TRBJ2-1	CASSTPGLAAPEDEQFF
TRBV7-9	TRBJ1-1	CASAFGWAEAFF
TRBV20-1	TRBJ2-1	CSAREGVDEQFF
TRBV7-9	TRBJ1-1	CASSLGGPPRAEAFF
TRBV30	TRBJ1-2	CAYSPGLNYGYTF
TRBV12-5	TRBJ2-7	CASGLLGLPDEQYF
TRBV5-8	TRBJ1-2	CASSWGSVRSYGYTF
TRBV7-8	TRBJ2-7	CASSLASTGESSYEQYF
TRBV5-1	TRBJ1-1	CASTLGKNTEAFF
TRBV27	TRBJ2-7	CASSMDRVRYEQYF
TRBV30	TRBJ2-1	CAWDTYNEQFF
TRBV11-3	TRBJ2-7	CASSFRPSYEQYF
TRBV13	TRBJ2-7	CASSLRGGGSYEQYF
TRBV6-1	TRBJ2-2	CASSSPNTGELFF
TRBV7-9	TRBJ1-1	CASSLEAVGGTLNTEAFF
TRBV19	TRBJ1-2	CASTSITGGGNGYTF
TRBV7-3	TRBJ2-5	CASSLTLGGLETQYF
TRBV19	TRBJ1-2	CASSSRQGGYGYTF
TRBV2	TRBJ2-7	CASSEGLNQSYEQYF
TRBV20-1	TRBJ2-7	CSARSSYEQYF
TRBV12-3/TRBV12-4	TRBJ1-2	CATQGRNYGYTF
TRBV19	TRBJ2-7	CASSIDLETSYEQYF
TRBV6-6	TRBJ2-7	CACSYREGRVHEQYF
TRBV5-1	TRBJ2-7	CATGREAYEQYF
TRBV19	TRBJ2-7	CASSHNREGVVSYEQYF
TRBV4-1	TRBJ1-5	CASSQERIGGGNQPQHF
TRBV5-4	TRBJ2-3	CASRGFYGVGTDTQYF
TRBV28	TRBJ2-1	CASSTRLSSYNEQFF
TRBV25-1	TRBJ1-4	CASSERNPQGKKLFF
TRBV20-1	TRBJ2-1	CSAPGLPTYNEQFF
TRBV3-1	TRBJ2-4	CASSRGPLAKNIQYF
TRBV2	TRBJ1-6	CASTYNSPLHF